This T cell receptor beta chain was identified in a study of graft-versus-host responses after intestinal transplantation. TCRdb's table, derived via immunoSEQ multiplex PCR, lists solely in-frame clones and lacks some. The repertoire consists of about 12,000 clones, with 90% to 95% occurring once and the leading ten covering 4% to 5.5%. Looked up from germline, CDR1 is SGHNT and CDR2 is YYREEE (reference sequence). V gave up 2 bases and J gave up 0 bases, with 11 bases separating them. This CDR3 comprises 15 residues. This chain connects TRBV5-4 to TRBJ1-2, with D perhaps TRBD1 (5 bases). Sequencing was performed on PBMCs, taken roughly 930 days after intestinal transplantation. This receptor was taken from a human patient who received an intestinal transplant, so some T cells may come from the graft donor. The CDR3 here is CASSLMGQSNYGYTF. The DNA for the CDR3 is TGTGCCAGCAGCTTAATGGGGCAGTCTAACTATGGCTACACCTTC. The full variable domain, its missing parts supplied by reference TRBV5-4 and TRBJ1-2, is ETGVTQSPTHLIKTRGQQVTLRCSSQSGHNTVSWYQQALGQGPQFIFQYYREEENGRGNFPPRFSGLQFPNYSSELNVNALELDDSALYLCASSLMGQSNYGYTFGSGTRLTVV.